Listed here is a single T cell receptor beta chain. Its cognate antigen is unknown. RNA transcripts served as the template for amplifying TCR beta CDR3 regions. Initially, a first-round RT-PCR of the TCR CDR3 employed the HTBI primer set. Each CDR3 protein is one row after TCRdb ran MiXCR on the multiplex PCR reads. The sample shows roughly 500,000 distinct CDR3 sequences, 46% of them seen only once. The germline CDR1 and CDR2 sequences are ENHRY and SYGVKD. CDR3 length equals 11 residues. Trimming took 10 bases from V and 7 from J; bases not matched to a gene: 6. The sample belongs to a study of T cells in Graves' hyperthyroidism and ophthalmopathy. General study points: Stable hyperthyroidism was told apart from ophthalmopathy by a model built on 13 V-J features. In the blood, most expanded thyroid clonotypes above 0.001 appeared as well. The model anticipated ophthalmopathy a median around 6 months pre-onset.

Patients were excluded for uncontrolled infection, other autoimmune disease, pregnancy or lactation. The source is an adult woman with Graves' disease, either hyperthyroidism or ophthalmopathy (not recorded which). Source material: peripheral blood or thyroid tissue (not recorded which). The gene calls are TRBV10-3 and TRBJ2-5; 7 bases line up with TRBD1. For the CDR3, the DNA is TGTGCCACCGGACAGGATGGGACCCAGTACTTC. It codes for CATGQDGTQYF.